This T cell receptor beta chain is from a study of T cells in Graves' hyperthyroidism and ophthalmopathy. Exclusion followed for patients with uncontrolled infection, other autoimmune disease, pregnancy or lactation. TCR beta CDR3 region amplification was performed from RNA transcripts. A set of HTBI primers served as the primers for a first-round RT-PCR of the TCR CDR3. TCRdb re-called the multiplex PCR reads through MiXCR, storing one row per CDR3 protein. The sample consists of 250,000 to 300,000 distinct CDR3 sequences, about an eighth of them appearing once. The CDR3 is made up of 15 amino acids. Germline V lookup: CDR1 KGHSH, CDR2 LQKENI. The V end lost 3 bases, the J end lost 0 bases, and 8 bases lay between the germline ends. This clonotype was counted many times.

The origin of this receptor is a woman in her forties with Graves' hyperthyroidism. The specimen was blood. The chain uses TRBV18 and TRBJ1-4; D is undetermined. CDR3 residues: CASSPLGSTNEKLFF. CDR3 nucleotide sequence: TGTGCCAGCTCACCGTTGGGATCAACTAATGAAAAACTGTTTTTT.